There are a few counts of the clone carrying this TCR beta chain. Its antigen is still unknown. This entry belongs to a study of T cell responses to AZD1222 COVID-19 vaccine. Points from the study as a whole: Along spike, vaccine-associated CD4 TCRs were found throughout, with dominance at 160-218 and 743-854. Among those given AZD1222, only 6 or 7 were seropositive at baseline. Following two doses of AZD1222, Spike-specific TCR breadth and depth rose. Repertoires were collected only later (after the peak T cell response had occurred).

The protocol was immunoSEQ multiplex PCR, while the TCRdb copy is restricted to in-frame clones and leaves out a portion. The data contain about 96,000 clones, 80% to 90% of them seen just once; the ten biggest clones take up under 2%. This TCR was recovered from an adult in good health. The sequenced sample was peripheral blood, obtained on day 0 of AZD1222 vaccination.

In DNA form, the CDR3 reads TGTGCCGCGACAGGGGGCCGGGATGGCTACACCTTC. It codes for CAATGGRDGYTF. The rearrangement links TRBV3-1 (or the pseudogene TRBV3-2) to TRBJ1-2; TRBD1 matches at 10 bases. V was pared by 11 bases and J by 6 bases, with 6 bases of the junction left unmatched. Per germline, CDR1 LGHDT and CDR2 YNNKEL (reference sequence). This CDR3 spans 12 amino acids.